The entry that follows covers one T cell receptor (beta chain) sequence. Per the authors' pipeline: Nucleated cell number was recorded as an estimate derived from reference gene primer amplification. The data were produced by immunoSEQ multiplex PCR, yet TCRdb's version contains in-frame clones alone and is incomplete. V, J and clone size derive from that table, while D and trimming were established from the DNA sequence. This table holds hundreds of thousands of clones, 75% to 90% found once. The data derive from a study of blood T cell repertoires in COVID-19. Whole-study context: COVID-19 samples from acute and convalescent phases originated in the United States, Italy and Spain. T cells, B-cell-depleted T cells, or PBMCs supplied cDNA or gDNA.

Germline V gene data show CDR1 as SNHLY and CDR2 as FYNNEI. The CDR3 is 14 amino acids. V lost 2 bases, J lost 4 bases, and 9 bases lay in between. The V gene is TRBV2, the J gene TRBJ1-3, with a possible D match to TRBD1 (5 bases). This receptor was obtained from a man aged 18 to 29 with active or convalescent COVID-19. The source material was peripheral blood. CDR3 DNA: TGTGCCAGCAGTGAATGGACATACGGAAACACCATATATTTT. It is translated as CASSEWTYGNTIYF.